What follows is one TCR beta chain and its context. As yet, its antigen is unknown. Assay: immunoSEQ multiplex PCR; the TCRdb copy retains only in-frame clones and omits some. Among under 170,000 clones listed, roughly 92% were seen once. The source of the sample is a study of T cell responses to AZD1222 COVID-19 vaccine. Findings of the study overall: Sampling captured repertoires only after the peak T cell response.

Germline CDR1 reads SGHTA; CDR2 reads FQGNSA. This CDR3 region has 14 residues. With 2 bases removed from V and 0 bases from J, the gap between germline ends came to 8 bases. V usage is TRBV7-2 and J usage is TRBJ2-7, with D maybe TRBD1 (5 bases). The receptor comes from an adult in good health. The source material was peripheral blood, sampled on day 0 of AZD1222 vaccination. The CDR3 region has the DNA TGTGCCAGCAGCTTAATAGGACACTCCTACGAGCAGTACGTC. It translates to CASSLIGHSYEQYV.